The 22 T cell receptor beta chains listed next were all sequenced from one sample in a study of cytomegalovirus exposure and HLA in healthy donors (dated by TCRdb to 2016 to 2017). Libraries were built with the immunoSEQ multiplex PCR assay. A mixture of 60 forward primers for TCR Vbeta segments and 13 reverse primers for TCR Jbeta segments was used in the multiplex PCR. In TCRdb, the immuneACCESS table is reduced to in-frame sequences with V and J assigned. These tables do not hold every clone; where another copy was compared, an unresolved V gene accounts for under half, and the others remain unexplained. In all, the sample holds about 140,000 clones, and approximately 72% of those were seen once. The ten top clones hold 5.5% to 7% of the sample. The sequencing sample was made of PBMCs. Receptor source: a woman in her sixties or seventies in good health and CMV-seronegative.

V usage is TRBV5-6 and J usage is TRBJ1-2; TRBD1 is a possible D gene (5 bases). The CDR3 runs to 15 residues. The V gene lost 0 bases and the J gene lost 4 bases, with 13 bases spanning the gap. Germline V gene data show CDR1 as SGHDT and CDR2 as YYEEEE. This chain's CDR3 is CASSLGWDYSYGYTF. The CDR3 DNA is TGTGCCAGCAGCTTGGGTTGGGACTATTCCTATGGCTACACCTTC.

This clone was seen once. The V gene is TRBV6-5, the J gene TRBJ2-7, with TRBD1 matching 8 bases. This CDR3 spans 15 amino acids. Germline CDR1 MNHEY, CDR2 SVGAGI. After removal of 1 base from V and 3 bases from J, the junction contained 5 bases not matched to a gene. CDR3 amino acids: CASSYWTGQGYEQYF. CDR3 DNA sequence: TGTGCCAGCAGTTACTGGACAGGGCAGGGCTACGAGCAGTACTTC.

This clone was seen a handful of times. The V gene is TRBV14, the J gene TRBJ2-3; 15 bases fit TRBD2. The CDR3 length is 19 residues. Trimming cost V 0 bases and J 6 bases; bases outside gene matches: 10. Germline values: CDR1 SGHDN, CDR2 FVKESK. The CDR3 nucleotides read TGTGCCAGCAGCCAAGATCGGGGACTAGCGGGAGGTGGAATGGATACGCAGTATTTT. Protein: CASSQDRGLAGGGMDTQYF.

V is TRBV7-9 and J is TRBJ2-7, with D perhaps matching TRBD1 (5 bases). CDR3 length: 14 residues. CDR1 is SEHNR, CDR2 FQNEAQ, per germline (reference sequence). V lost 8 bases, J lost 0 bases, and 14 bases lay in between. CDR3 sequence: CASGPLDNSYEQYF. The CDR3 DNA reads as TGTGCCAGCGGTCCCTTGGACAACTCCTACGAGCAGTACTTC.

Of note for this clone: The sample holds other DNA sequences that translate to the same CDR3. V is TRBV10-3 and J is TRBJ2-3; D gene unclear. Germline values: CDR1 ENHRY, CDR2 SYGVKD. Trimming took 3 bases from V and 4 from J, leaving 5 bases between them. The CDR3 totals 12 residues. The CDR3 sequence: CAISDSADTQYF. CDR3 nucleotides: TGTGCCATCAGTGATAGTGCAGATACGCAGTATTTT.

This clone was seen a handful of times. The rearrangement joins TRBV6-6 to TRBJ1-1; 7 bases line up with TRBD1. The CDR3 is 14 residues long. Germline V gene data show CDR1 as MNHNY and CDR2 as SVGAGI (reference sequence). J lost 1 base, V lost 5 bases, and 4 bases had no gene match. The CDR3 reads CASSTRDRNTEAFF. DNA of the CDR3: TGTGCCAGCAGTACCCGGGACAGGAACACTGAAGCTTTCTTT.

The table lists this clone with a few counts. The chain couples TRBV6-6 to TRBJ1-2; the D gene is possibly TRBD1 (5 bases). Germline V gene data show CDR1 as MNHNY and CDR2 as SVGAGI (reference sequence). The CDR3 contains 14 residues. The ends were cut back, 0 bases at V and 8 bases at J, with 13 bases in the middle. CDR3 protein: CASSYSAGSDGYTF. The CDR3 coding sequence is TGTGCCAGCAGTTACTCCGCAGGGTCGGACGGCTACACCTTC.

Remarks on this clone: The same CDR3 is also encoded by other DNA sequences in this sample. J is TRBJ1-2 and V is TRBV2, with TRBD1 matching over 9 bases. After removal of 7 bases from V and 8 bases from J, the junction contained 11 bases not matched to a gene. The germline V gene encodes CDR1 SNHLY and CDR2 FYNNEI. CDR3 length: 14 residues. The CDR3 DNA reads TGTGCCAGCACCTTGAACAGGGGGCTCAGCGGCTACACCTTC. Translated, it gives CASTLNRGLSGYTF.

The chain carries TRBV5-3 and TRBJ2-1; D remains unclear. TRBV5-3 is an ORF, with its function uncertain. V lost 0 bases and J lost 0, with 7 bases in between. This CDR3 has 15 amino acids. DNA of the CDR3: TGTGCCAGAAGCTTGGAATCTAGCTCCTACAATGAGCAGTTCTTC. It specifies CARSLESSSYNEQFF.

V is TRBV9 and J is TRBJ2-1, with TRBD2 matching over 8 bases. The CDR3 is made up of 16 amino acids. V shed 3 bases and J 2 bases; nucleotides not matched to a gene: 7. CDR1 and CDR2 from the germline V gene are SGDLS and YYNGEE. Here the CDR3 reads CASSGRGGGTYNEQFF. CDR3 DNA: TGTGCCAGCAGCGGACGGGGGGGCGGGACCTACAATGAGCAGTTCTTC.

The chain has TRBV5-8 and TRBJ2-3; 8 bases are shared with TRBD2. Trimming took 5 bases from V and 6 from J; bases not matched to a gene: 8. The CDR3 totals 14 residues. Looked up from germline, CDR1 is SGHTS and CDR2 is YDEGEE. Written as DNA, the CDR3 is TGTGCCAGCAGTCGCGGGGGGTTAATTGATACGCAGTATTTT. It specifies CASSRGGLIDTQYF.

In nucleotides, the CDR3 is TGCGCCAGCAGCTTCCCGGGACTAGGGGGTGAGCAGTTCTTC. Amino acids: CASSFPGLGGEQFF. The chain is built from TRBV5-1 and TRBJ2-1; 8 bases match TRBD2. V was pared by 2 bases and J by 9 bases, with 7 bases of the junction left unmatched. The CDR3 extends over 14 amino acids. From germline, CDR1 is SGHRS and CDR2 YFSETQ.

V is TRBV19 and J is TRBJ2-3, with a possible D match to TRBD2 (6 bases). V shed 8 bases and J shed 6 bases, with 6 bases lying between them. The CDR3 covers 10 residues. Germline CDR1 is LNHDA and CDR2 is SQIVND (reference sequence). The CDR3 region is CASGRDTQYF. Written as DNA, the CDR3 is TGTGCCAGTGGGAGGGATACGCAGTATTTT. The entire variable domain, with the rest obtained from reference TRBV19 and TRBJ2-3, is as follows: DGGITQSPKYLFRKEGQNVTLSCEQNLNHDAMYWYRQDPGQGLRLIYYSQIVNDFQKGDIAEGYSVSREKKESFPLTVTSAQKNPTAFYLCASGRDTQYFGPGTRLTVL.

V usage is TRBV9 and J usage is TRBJ2-3, with D possibly matching TRBD2 (5 bases). Germline CDR1 and CDR2: SGDLS and YYNGEE. The CDR3 length is 16 residues. Trimming pared 1 base from V and 1 base from J, leaving 13 bases between. The DNA for the CDR3 is TGTGCCAGCAGCGTACCGAAACTAGGAGGCACAGATACGCAGTATTTT. Protein product: CASSVPKLGGTDTQYF. The whole variable domain, remainder taken from reference TRBV9 and TRBJ2-3, is DSGVTQTPKHLITATGQRVTLRCSPRSGDLSVYWYQQSLDQGLQFLIQYYNGEERAKGNILERFSAQQFPDLHSELNLSSLELGDSALYFCASSVPKLGGTDTQYFGPGTRLTVL.

V is TRBV6-5 and J is TRBJ2-1, with 8 bases lining up with TRBD2. CDR1 and CDR2 (germline): MNHEY, SVGAGI. V trimming: 6 bases; J trimming: 0 bases; junction bases outside the gene matches: 4. The CDR3 has 15 amino acids. The CDR3 DNA sequence: TGTGCCAGCAGCCTACGGGGGGGCTCCTACAATGAGCAGTTCTTC. Protein sequence: CASSLRGGSYNEQFF.

The J gene is TRBJ2-7, the V gene TRBV19; TRBD2 is a possible D gene (6 bases). Germline V lookup: CDR1 LNHDA, CDR2 SQIVND (reference sequence). V was pared by 4 bases and J by 3 bases, with 16 bases between. The CDR3 covers 15 residues. CDR3 coding DNA: TGTGCCAGTAGTACGGCGGCGGGGAGCGGCTACGAGCAGTACTTC. Encoded protein: CASSTAAGSGYEQYF.

This clone was found a few times. V and J are TRBV6-6 and TRBJ1-5; D unresolved. CDR1 is MNHNY, CDR2 SVGAGI, per germline (reference sequence). This CDR3 comprises 14 residues. Deletions cut 5 bases from V and 7 bases from J, with 15 bases between. CDR3 in DNA: TGTGCCAGCAGTCCCTTTGTAAAGCCCCAGCCCCAGCATTTT. This sequence encodes CASSPFVKPQPQHF.

V and J are TRBV2 and TRBJ2-5; 11 bases line up with TRBD1. The CDR3 spans 17 residues. Germline lookup yields CDR1 SNHLY and CDR2 FYNNEI. Germline trimming cut 0 bases from V and 4 bases from J; bases unmatched to any gene: 7. The DNA for the CDR3 is TGTGCCAGCAGTGAAGCGCTTCGAGGGACAGGGGGAGAGACCCAGTACTTC. It specifies CASSEALRGTGGETQYF.

On this clone: The DNA is left out, because the CDR3 cannot be placed on it with certainty; the CDR3 is given as TCRdb lists it. The genes are TRBV21-1 and TRBJ2-5; the table's D call, TRBD1, has no DNA check behind it. TRBV21-1 constitutes a pseudogene. The CDR3 spans 22 residues, counting both ends. This CDR3 reads CASSKVGFGTDRGFGRRETQYF.

V and J are TRBV15 and TRBJ2-4, with a possible D match to TRBD1 (5 bases). The germline V and J ends were trimmed by 5 bases and 5 bases, with 19 bases remaining between them. The CDR3 is 16 amino acids. Germline V lookup: CDR1 LNHNV, CDR2 YYDKDF (reference sequence). CDR3 sequence reads: CATSLVGPSRQNIQYF. Written as DNA, the CDR3 is TGTGCCACCAGCTTAGTGGGGCCTTCTAGGCAAAACATTCAGTACTTC.

The chain links TRBV19 to TRBJ2-5; a weak D match, TRBD2 (7 bases). V was trimmed by 6 bases and J by 4 bases, leaving 21 bases between them. The CDR3 is made up of 16 amino acids. Germline CDR1 and CDR2: LNHDA and SQIVND (reference sequence). The CDR3 here is CASSTSGTIRGETQYF. As DNA, the CDR3 is TGTGCCAGTAGCACAAGCGGGACAATCAGGGGAGAGACCCAGTACTTC.

The chain couples TRBV28 to TRBJ2-3; D gene unclear. Between the trimmed V and J ends, which lost 10 bases and 0 bases, there was a span of 17 bases. The germline CDR1 and CDR2 sequences are MDHEN and SYDVKM. This CDR3 contains 15 residues. The CDR3 sequence: CATYSKRPSTDTQYF. The CDR3 coding sequence is TGTGCCACATACTCAAAGCGACCGAGCACAGATACGCAGTATTTT.